These T cell receptor beta chains were read from a single sample in a study of identical twins. Each CDR3 protein is one row after TCRdb ran MiXCR on the 5' RACE reads. The sample carries 500,000 to 550,000 distinct CDR3 sequences, under 25% recorded once. These data were also filed under a second study, of yellow fever vaccine responses in identical twins.

Sequenced input: CD4+ T cells sorted from blood. All receptors derive from a woman aged 18-29 years in good health. The CDR3 runs from the conserved cysteine through the conserved F or W. The D gene is left open where the match is weak. Only part of the rows carry a size: once, few, many, or a class if the clone is expanded.

d_call j_call clone_size v_call cdr3_aa cdr3_nt
TRBD2 TRBJ2-7 once TRBV7-8 CASSLPTYLRGAYEQYF TGTGCCAGCAGCTTACCCACCTATCTCCGGGGGGCCTACGAGCAGTACTTC
- TRBJ2-6 few TRBV13 CASSLAGASSGANVLTF TGTGCCAGCAGCTTAGCCGGGGCGTCCTCTGGGGCCAACGTCCTGACTTTC
- TRBJ2-7 - TRBV10-3 CAISDSRSYEQYF TGTGCCATCAGTGATAGTAGATCATACGAGCAGTACTTC
- TRBJ2-1 - TRBV5-1 CASSWPEGEQFF TGCGCCAGCAGCTGGCCGGAGGGTGAGCAGTTCTTC
TRBD2 TRBJ2-3 few TRBV2 CASNERGSTDTQYF TGTGCCAGCAATGAGCGGGGGTCCACAGATACGCAGTATTTT
TRBD1 TRBJ2-3 - TRBV9 CASSVEGTGAPSTDTQYF TGTGCCAGCAGCGTAGAGGGGACAGGGGCCCCTAGCACAGATACGCAGTATTTT
TRBD2 TRBJ2-1 - TRBV12-3/TRBV12-4 CASNRLLGLAGANNNEQFF TGTGCCAGCAATAGGTTGTTAGGACTAGCGGGGGCGAACAACAATGAGCAGTTCTTC
- TRBJ2-5 few TRBV10-3 CAISDSPQETQYF TGTGCCATCTCGGACAGCCCACAGGAGACCCAGTACTTC
- TRBJ1-5 - TRBV4-2 CASSQGGQGGLSNQPQHF TGTGCCAGCAGCCAAGGAGGTCAGGGAGGACTTAGCAATCAGCCCCAGCATTTT
- TRBJ2-7 - TRBV3-1 CASSQSGSLSYEQYF TGTGCCAGCAGCCAATCTGGGAGCCTCTCCTACGAGCAGTACTTC
TRBD2 TRBJ2-1 - TRBV20-1 CSAREERGGNNEQFF TGCAGTGCTAGAGAGGAGCGGGGGGGAAACAATGAGCAGTTCTTC
- TRBJ2-7 - TRBV7-7 CASSLVPGSGEQYF TGTGCCAGCAGCTTAGTGCCGGGCTCGGGGGAGCAGTACTTC
- TRBJ2-7 - TRBV7-8 CASSPKQISSYEQYF TGTGCCAGCAGCCCAAAACAGATCTCGTCCTACGAGCAGTACTTC
TRBD1 TRBJ1-5 few TRBV5-6 CASSLRGLVNQPQHF TGTGCCAGCAGCTTGAGGGGGCTCGTTAATCAGCCCCAGCATTTT
- TRBJ1-1 - TRBV20-1 CSARGFPEVNTEAFF TGCAGTGCTAGAGGTTTCCCCGAAGTGAACACTGAAGCTTTCTTT
TRBD2 TRBJ2-3 few TRBV5-1 CASSLSAGVDTQYF TGCGCCAGCAGCTTGTCGGCGGGAGTTGATACGCAGTATTTT
TRBD1 TRBJ2-1 - TRBV9 CASSVAFEIQGNEQFF TGTGCCAGCAGCGTAGCATTTGAGATACAGGGGAATGAGCAGTTCTTC
TRBD2 TRBJ2-1 few TRBV12-3/TRBV12-4 CASSASGVGYNEQFF TGTGCCAGCAGTGCTAGCGGGGTGGGTTACAATGAGCAGTTCTTC
TRBD1 TRBJ1-6 few TRBV10-3 CAIGTVLNSPLHF TGTGCCATCGGGACAGTTCTAAATTCACCCCTCCACTTT
TRBD2 TRBJ2-5 - TRBV15 CATSRDSIAGVETQYF TGTGCCACCAGCAGAGATAGTATCGCGGGGGTGGAGACCCAGTACTTC
- TRBJ2-1 - TRBV9 CASSALGAIYNEQFF TGTGCCAGCAGCGCACTAGGGGCTATCTACAATGAGCAGTTCTTC
- TRBJ2-1 - TRBV5-1 CASSPGRLGSVGEQFF TGCGCCAGCAGCCCCGGCAGACTAGGCTCTGTCGGGGAGCAGTTCTTC
TRBD1 TRBJ2-7 few TRBV20-1 CSVDRVASYEQYF TGCAGTGTGGACAGGGTGGCATCCTACGAGCAGTACTTC
TRBD2 TRBJ2-1 - TRBV6-1 CASSPGLAGGRSSYNEQFF TGTGCCAGCAGTCCCGGACTAGCGGGAGGCCGCAGCTCCTACAATGAGCAGTTCTTC
- TRBJ1-4 many TRBV12-3/TRBV12-4 CASSLFRGGELFF TGTGCCAGCAGTTTATTTCGCGGTGGAGAACTGTTTTTT
- TRBJ2-1 few TRBV20-1 CSARDPRGANEQFF TGCAGTGCTAGAGATCCCCGAGGGGCCAATGAGCAGTTCTTC
- TRBJ2-5 many TRBV10-3 CAISEPPGTGQETQYF TGTGCCATCAGTGAGCCCCCCGGGACGGGTCAAGAGACCCAGTACTTC
- TRBJ2-2 few TRBV24-1 CATSVGTPLGELFF TGTGCCACCAGTGTCGGCACGCCTCTGGGGGAGCTGTTTTTT
- TRBJ2-1 few TRBV10-3 CAIKDQSYNEQFF TGTGCCATTAAGGACCAATCCTACAATGAGCAGTTCTTC
TRBD1 TRBJ2-2 - TRBV12-3/TRBV12-4 CASSLKGAGDTGELFF TGTGCCAGCAGTTTAAAGGGGGCAGGGGACACCGGGGAGCTGTTTTTT
- TRBJ2-2 - TRBV5-1 CASSLVQPNTGELFF TGCGCCAGCAGCTTGGTCCAACCGAACACCGGGGAGCTGTTTTTT
TRBD2 TRBJ2-3 - TRBV19 CASSYGGVGTDTQYF TGTGCCAGTAGCTATGGGGGGGTGGGCACAGATACGCAGTATTTT
TRBD2 TRBJ2-3 - TRBV4-1 CASSQAGGAITDTQYF TGCGCCAGCAGCCAAGCCGGGGGGGCCATCACAGATACGCAGTATTTT
- TRBJ2-2 many TRBV12-3/TRBV12-4 CASSLRENTGELFF TGTGCCAGCAGCTTGCGGGAGAACACCGGGGAGCTGTTTTTT
- TRBJ2-3 - TRBV12-3/TRBV12-4 CASSPSGQGTQYF TGTGCCAGCAGTCCCAGCGGGCAGGGTACGCAGTATTTT
- TRBJ2-1 few TRBV6-6 CASSRGLFEEQFF TGTGCCAGCAGTCGGGGACTCTTCGAGGAGCAGTTCTTC
TRBD1 TRBJ2-2 - TRBV20-1 CSAPGQGSLGELFF TGCAGTGCCCCGGGACAGGGTAGTTTAGGGGAGCTGTTTTTT